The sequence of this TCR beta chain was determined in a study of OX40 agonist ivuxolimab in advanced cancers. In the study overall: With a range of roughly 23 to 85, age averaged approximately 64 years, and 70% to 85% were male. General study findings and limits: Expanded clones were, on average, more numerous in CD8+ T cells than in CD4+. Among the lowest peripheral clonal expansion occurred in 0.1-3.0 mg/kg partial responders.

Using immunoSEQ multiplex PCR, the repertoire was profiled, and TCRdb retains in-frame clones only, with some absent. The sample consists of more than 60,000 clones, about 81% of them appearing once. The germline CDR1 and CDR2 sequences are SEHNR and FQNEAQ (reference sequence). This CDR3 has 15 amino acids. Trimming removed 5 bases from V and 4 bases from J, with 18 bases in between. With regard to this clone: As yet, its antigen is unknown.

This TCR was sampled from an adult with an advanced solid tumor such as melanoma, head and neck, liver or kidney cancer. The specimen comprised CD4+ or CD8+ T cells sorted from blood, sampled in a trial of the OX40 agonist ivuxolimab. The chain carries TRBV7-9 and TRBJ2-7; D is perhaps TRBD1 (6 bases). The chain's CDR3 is CASSPSGTTGYEQYF. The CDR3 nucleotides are TGTGCCAGCAGCCCCTCCGGGACGACAGGATACGAGCAGTACTTC.